This TCR beta chain was found in a study of T-cell reconstitution after alpha-beta-depleted transplantation in children. The study's findings and limits: Surviving recipient T cells and thymic progenitors underlay high day-60 TCRbeta diversity in some patients. Where alpha-beta T cells came from about two months after transplant was reportedly several hundred expanded graft clones.

Molecular barcoding with unique molecular identifiers was used for the TCRbeta library. Using its own MiXCR run on the PCR reads, TCRdb lists one record per CDR3 protein. This table has about 130,000 distinct CDR3 sequences, more than 9.5% appearing once. Comments on this clonotype: Antigen: not known.

Germline lookup yields CDR1 MDHEN and CDR2 SYDVKM. Trimming pared 6 bases from V and 9 bases from J, leaving 27 bases between. CDR3 length equals 18 residues. Sequencing used PBMCs, mostly from graft donor cells, obtained 180 days after TCRalphabeta/CD19-depleted stem cell transplant. This rearrangement joins TRBV28 to TRBJ1-6; D is perhaps TRBD1 (5 bases). The clonotype comes from a girl less than two years old who had a stem cell transplant for combined immunodeficiency, so the T cells may come from the graft donor. The CDR3 spells CASSPGTLNSFRGSPLHF. The CDR3 bases are TGTGCCAGCAGCCCGGGGACTTTAAACTCCTTCCGGGGTTCACCCCTCCACTTT.